The clone carrying this T cell receptor (beta chain) was seen ten or more times. Germline loops: CDR1 SNHLY, CDR2 FYNNEI. This CDR3 region has 15 residues. The V segment lost 6 bases and the J segment 7 bases; nucleotides outside the gene matches: 10. This entry is derived from a study of response to subunit inactivated influenza vaccine. TCRdb analysed the RT-PCR reads with MiXCR anew, one entry per CDR3 protein. The repertoire consists of about 170,000 distinct CDR3 sequences, with more than 10% occurring once and the leading ten covering approximately 30%. These data were also filed under a second study, of T cells expressing NK-cell markers. That work states: What made the TCR beta cDNA was 5'RACE template switching with UMIs. Sorted CD3+CD56+NKG2C+, CD3+CD56+NKG2C- and CD3+CD56-NKG2C+ T cells provided the TCR beta repertoires. Most of the eight sequenced donors were HCMV-seropositive; one was seronegative. The dominant NKG2C+ clonotypes represented roughly 1.0-7.5% of CD8+ T cells in 6 or 7 donors.

The TCR comes from a man in his forties or fifties who received an inactivated influenza vaccine. The starting material was CD8+ T cells sorted from PBMCs, obtained 12 days after vaccination. The chain has TRBV2 and TRBJ2-1, with 9 bases aligning to TRBD1. The CDR3: CASSYPGTGSNEQFF. In DNA form, the CDR3 reads TGTGCCAGCAGCTACCCCGGGACAGGGTCAAATGAGCAGTTCTTC.